This record concerns one TCR beta chain sequence. Libraries were prepared by immunoSEQ multiplex PCR; TCRdb keeps only in-frame clonotypes and omits some of them. The top ten hold just under 6.5% of the sample, which has roughly 250,000 clones, about 90% seen once. Enrollees, about 18 to 95 years old, lived in 24 US areas. Cohort allocation depended upon clinical history that participants reported. Trimming removed 5 bases from V and 2 bases from J; junction bases left unmatched: 11. CDR3 size: 16 residues. CDR1 MNHEY and CDR2 SVGEGT come from the germline V gene. This sample is drawn from a study of blood T cell repertoires in COVID-19. Study in general: COVID-19 samples, acute and convalescent, were from the United States, Italy and Spain. Sources were T cells, B-cell-depleted T cells, or PBMCs; the material itself was cDNA or gDNA.

The rearrangement links TRBV6-2 or TRBV6-3 to TRBJ1-2; TRBD1 aligns across 7 bases. Sequenced input: PBMCs or T cells enriched from blood (not recorded which). This TCR was recovered from a woman in her twenties or thirties with acute COVID-19. CDR3 coding DNA: TGTGCCAGCAGTGATAACCCGGGACAGTGGAACTATGGCTACACCTTC. It yields the protein CASSDNPGQWNYGYTF.